One sample yielded the 7 T cell receptor beta chains listed below, sequenced in a study of cytomegalovirus exposure and HLA in healthy donors. The PCR had 60 Vbeta and 13 Jbeta primers. Only in-frame clones appear in the TCRdb table, and some are missing; sequencing was by immunoSEQ multiplex PCR. Of around 200,000 clones listed, around 80% are singletons. Input material: PBMCs. Source of these receptors: a woman aged 25 to 39 in good health and CMV-seropositive.

This chain links TRBV6-5 with TRBJ2-7; TRBD1 aligns across 10 bases. Germline V gene data show CDR1 as MNHEY and CDR2 as SVGAGI. The CDR3 is 14 amino acids. Trimming took 5 bases from V and 7 from J; bases not matched to a gene: 8. CDR3 coding DNA: TGTGCCAGCAGTCCCGGGACAGGGGTGGGAGAGCAGTACTTC. Its translation: CASSPGTGVGEQYF.

The J gene is TRBJ1-2, the V gene TRBV7-8, with D possibly matching TRBD1 (6 bases). CDR1 SGHVS and CDR2 FQNEAQ come from the germline V gene. The CDR3 has 15 residues. V shed 5 bases and J shed 6 bases, with 19 bases lying between them. The CDR3: CASSHRGQGRDGYTF. For the CDR3, the DNA is TGTGCCAGCAGCCACCGTGGGCAGGGGAGGGATGGCTACACCTTC.

The chain is built from TRBV4-2 and TRBJ2-6; tentatively, D is TRBD1 (5 bases). V lost 0 bases and J lost 0, with 24 bases in between. The V gene's germline CDR1 is LGHNA and CDR2 YNFKEQ. CDR3 length: 22 amino acids. This CDR3 is CASSQDWSGSGRVGSGANVLTF. The CDR3 nucleotides read TGTGCCAGCAGCCAAGATTGGTCAGGGTCGGGTCGTGTAGGCTCTGGGGCCAACGTCCTGACTTTC.

The chain uses TRBV4-1 and TRBJ2-3, with TRBD2 matching over 8 bases. V was clipped by 7 bases and J by 1 base; unmatched bases: 16. The length of the CDR3 is 18 residues. From germline, CDR1 is MGHRA and CDR2 YSYEKL. The CDR3 bases are TGCGCCAGCACGAAACAGCCGCCGGGGGGGGCGGGCACAGATACGCAGTATTTT. Its protein is CASTKQPPGGAGTDTQYF.

This clone has a handful of counts. The chain couples TRBV4-1 to TRBJ2-1, with 9 nucleotides matching TRBD2. The germline CDR1 and CDR2 sequences are MGHRA and YSYEKL. The CDR3 runs 17 residues. The J segment lost 5 bases and the V segment lost 6 bases, leaving 14 bases of the junction unmatched. CDR3 sequence reads: CASSFTAASGANNEQFF. The CDR3 DNA reads as TGCGCCAGCAGTTTCACCGCGGCTAGCGGGGCAAACAATGAGCAGTTCTTC.

V usage is TRBV6-6 and J usage is TRBJ2-7; D gene unclear. Trimming took off 0 bases at V and 0 bases at J, with 6 bases between the two ends. The germline V gene encodes CDR1 MNHNY and CDR2 SVGAGI (reference sequence). The CDR3 totals 14 residues. The CDR3 bases are TGTGCCAGCAGTTACTCTACAGACTCCTACGAGCAGTACTTC. This sequence encodes CASSYSTDSYEQYF.

V is TRBV5-1 and J is TRBJ1-5; D possibly corresponds to TRBD1 (5 bases). Germline lookup yields CDR1 SGHRS and CDR2 YFSETQ. Trimming removed 4 bases at V and 11 bases at J, with 19 bases between. The CDR3 sequence is 14 residues long. The CDR3 nucleotides are TGCGCCAGCAGCCCCGACAGTCCCAATGTGGCCCAGCATTTT. Translation: CASSPDSPNVAQHF.